These T cell receptor beta chains were read from a single sample in a study of T cell responses to AZD1222 COVID-19 vaccine. Repertoires were generated with immunoSEQ multiplex PCR, while TCRdb's copy carries only in-frame clones and drops some. The sample holds fewer than 200,000 clones, around 89% seen once. The sample here was peripheral blood, taken 28 days after the second dose of the MenACWY control vaccine. These receptors were taken from an adult who received the MenACWY meningococcal vaccine as a control. Each CDR3 is given with its conserved first and last residue. Fields, in order: J gene, D gene, clone size, V gene, CDR3 DNA, CDR3 protein. D genes are given only for firm matches. Size tells how often a clone was seen (once, few, many) or the class of an expanded clone, and some rows leave it out.

TRBJ2-5	TRBD2	NA	TRBV3-1/TRBV3-2	TGTGCCAGCAGCCGCGGGGGGCGTCAAGAGACCCAGTACTTC	CASSRGGRQETQYF
TRBJ1-4	NA	NA	TRBV15	TGTGCCACCAGCAGCGTAGTAGCAACTAATGAAAAACTGTTTTTT	CATSSVVATNEKLFF
TRBJ1-5	NA	NA	TRBV3-1/TRBV3-2	TGTGCCAGCAGCCATAGGAGCGGCCAGGCTGTATTACAGCCCCAGCATTTT	CASSHRSGQAVLQPQHF
TRBJ1-2	NA	NA	TRBV5-1	TGCGCCAGCAGCTTGGTTGGGGACAACTATGGCTACACCTTC	CASSLVGDNYGYTF
TRBJ2-7	TRBD1	NA	TRBV25-1	TGTGCCAGCAGTGAAGACAGGGACGAGCAGTACTTC	CASSEDRDEQYF
TRBJ1-5	NA	NA	TRBV30	TGTGCCTGGAGTAAGGGGTTCGATCAGCCCCAGCATTTT	CAWSKGFDQPQHF
TRBJ2-7	NA	NA	TRBV28	TGTGCCAGCAGTTTGGAGATTCAGGAGCAGTACTTC	CASSLEIQEQYF
TRBJ1-1	NA	NA	TRBV15	TGTGCCACCAGCTTGACACTGAACACTGAAGCTTTCTTT	CATSLTLNTEAFF
TRBJ2-1	TRBD1	NA	TRBV30	TGTGCCTGGGAACCCGGGACAGCAGCGAGGGAGCAGTTCTTC	CAWEPGTAAREQFF
TRBJ2-3	NA	NA	TRBV7-2	TGTGCCAGCAGCCTGGGACACCGCACAGATACGCAGTATTTT	CASSLGHRTDTQYF
TRBJ2-1	NA	few	TRBV27	TGTGCCAGCAGTTTATTTGGGGTGAGTGAGCAGTTCTTC	CASSLFGVSEQFF
TRBJ1-1	NA	NA	TRBV6-5	TGTGCCAGCAGTTCTCAGCCAAGAGTGAACACTGAAGCTTTCTTT	CASSSQPRVNTEAFF
TRBJ1-1	NA	NA	TRBV7-2	TGTGCCAGCAGCCCCCGCCGGGGTAAGACTGAAGCTTTCTTT	CASSPRRGKTEAFF
TRBJ2-1	NA	NA	TRBV12-3/TRBV12-4	TGTGCCAGCAGTCCCTCGGACGAGCAGTTCTTC	CASSPSDEQFF
TRBJ1-2	NA	NA	TRBV5-6	TGTGCCAGCAGCTTGGAATGGCCTCTCGGGGGCTACACCTTC	CASSLEWPLGGYTF
TRBJ1-4	NA	once	TRBV29-1	TGCAGCGTTGTGTTCGGTCGCGAAAAACTGTTTTTT	CSVVFGREKLFF
TRBJ1-2	NA	NA	TRBV19	TGTGCCACAAAACGCCCAGGATATGGCTACACCTTC	CATKRPGYGYTF
TRBJ1-2	TRBD1	NA	TRBV29-1	TGCAGCGTTGCGACAGGGGGGCATGGCTACACCTTC	CSVATGGHGYTF
TRBJ2-7	NA	NA	TRBV27	TGTGCCAGCAGTTCCTCCAGGGGAGCCTACGAGCAGTACTTC	CASSSSRGAYEQYF
TRBJ1-5	NA	NA	TRBV6-5	TGTGCCAGCAGAAAGGGACACGGCAATCAGCCCCAGCATTTT	CASRKGHGNQPQHF
TRBJ1-3	NA	NA	TRBV5-8	TGTGCCAGTTCCACCCTCTCTGGAAACACCATATATTTT	CASSTLSGNTIYF
TRBJ1-4	NA	NA	TRBV4-3	TGCGCCAGCAGCCAAGCCTTAGGGGTAGTCGAAAAACTGTTTTTT	CASSQALGVVEKLFF
TRBJ1-4	TRBD1	NA	TRBV7-9	TGTGCCAGCAGCTTACCCTGGGACAGGGAAGAAAAACTGTTTTTT	CASSLPWDREEKLFF
TRBJ1-5	NA	NA	TRBV6-5	TGTGCCAGCAGTTACTCGAGAGGGGAAAATCAGCCCCAGCATTTT	CASSYSRGENQPQHF
TRBJ2-1	TRBD1	NA	TRBV19	TGTGCCAGTACAGCGGACAGGGACTCCTACAATGAGCAGTTCTTC	CASTADRDSYNEQFF
TRBJ1-5	NA	NA	TRBV6-2/TRBV6-3	TGTGCCAGCAGTTCTAGGTCGGCGAGCCACCTGGGCCCCTATAGCAATCAGCCCCAGCATTTT	CASSSRSASHLGPYSNQPQHF
TRBJ1-1	NA	NA	TRBV9	TGTGCCAGCAGCGTTGGGGCAGTGGGTGAAGCTTTCTTT	CASSVGAVGEAFF
TRBJ1-1	NA	few	TRBV5-1	TGCGCCAGCAGCTGGGGGGCAGGGCCTATGAACACTGAAGCTTTCTTT	CASSWGAGPMNTEAFF
TRBJ2-5	NA	NA	TRBV28	TGTGCCAGCAGTTTTTATGGGGATCGGGAGACCCAGTACTTC	CASSFYGDRETQYF
TRBJ1-2	TRBD1	once	TRBV9	TGTGCCAGCAGCGAGGGGGCCTTATTGGGCTACACCTTC	CASSEGALLGYTF
TRBJ2-3	TRBD2	NA	TRBV5-4	TGTGCCAGCAACGGGAGGGGGTCGAATACGCAGTATTTT	CASNGRGSNTQYF
TRBJ2-2	NA	NA	TRBV28	TGTGCCAGCAGCCGACTTTTAGAACAGGGTGGGGAGCTGTTTTTT	CASSRLLEQGGELFF
TRBJ1-2	NA	NA	TRBV6-5	TGTGCCAGCAGGCAAGATGGGGGGAGCTATGGCTACACCTTC	CASRQDGGSYGYTF
TRBJ1-5	TRBD1	NA	TRBV4-1	TGCGCCAGCAGCCACGCGGGACAGGACAATCAGCCCCAGCATTTT	CASSHAGQDNQPQHF
TRBJ1-1	NA	once	TRBV19	TGTGCCAGTAGCAGCCACAGGGTGGGATTCGCTTTCTTT	CASSSHRVGFAFF
TRBJ2-1	TRBD2	NA	TRBV5-1	TGCGCCAGCGGTATTAGCGGGAAATATGAGCAGTTCTTC	CASGISGKYEQFF
TRBJ2-1	NA	NA	TRBV29-1	TGCAGCGTTGACTCTAGCGACTCCTACAATGAGCAGTTCTTC	CSVDSSDSYNEQFF
TRBJ2-4	NA	NA	TRBV6-2/TRBV6-3	TGTGCCAGCAGCCTGCGGGCCGTAGAATCTAATCTAAATTTCGTTCAGTACTTC	CASSLRAVESNLNFVQYF
TRBJ1-5	NA	NA	TRBV28	TGTGCCAGCAGCCCTCAGGGTCAGTATAGCAATCAGCCCCAGCATTTT	CASSPQGQYSNQPQHF
TRBJ2-7	NA	NA	TRBV16	TGTGCCAGCAGCCCGCCAATCAGCTCCTACGAGCAGTACTTC	CASSPPISSYEQYF
TRBJ2-7	NA	NA	TRBV19	TGTGCCAGTAGTATCGACCCACAGGGCGCCTACGAGCAGTACTTC	CASSIDPQGAYEQYF
TRBJ1-1	NA	NA	TRBV19	TGTGCCAGTACCGGACAGACTGAAGCTTTCTTT	CASTGQTEAFF
TRBJ2-2	TRBD1	NA	TRBV10-1	TGCGCCAGCAGTGGGACAGGGCTTAACACCGGGGAGCTGTTTTTT	CASSGTGLNTGELFF
TRBJ1-2	NA	few	TRBV4-2	TGTGCCAGCAGCCAAGGGGAGTTTTTCGGATCTAACTATGGCTACACCTTC	CASSQGEFFGSNYGYTF
TRBJ1-2	NA	NA	TRBV19	TGTGCCAGTAGTCTGGGGACGGCCTCCTATGGCTACACCTTC	CASSLGTASYGYTF
TRBJ2-1	NA	NA	TRBV28	TGTGCCAGCACTCAAGCAGGTATCAATGAGCAGTTCTTC	CASTQAGINEQFF
TRBJ1-1	NA	NA	TRBV5-5	TGTGCCAGCAGCTTGGGAACAAACACTGAAGCTTTCTTT	CASSLGTNTEAFF
TRBJ2-1	NA	NA	TRBV2	TGTGCCAGCAGACTTCCGGAGGGCCGCAATGAGCAGTTCTTC	CASRLPEGRNEQFF
TRBJ2-6	TRBD1	NA	TRBV28	TGTGCCAGCAGTTCGACAGGGTTAAGCTCTGGGGCCAACGTCCTGACTTTC	CASSSTGLSSGANVLTF
TRBJ1-5	TRBD1	NA	TRBV6-2/TRBV6-3	TGTGCCAGCAGACCTCCGACAGGGCCGGATCAGCCCCAGCATTTT	CASRPPTGPDQPQHF
TRBJ1-4	NA	NA	TRBV30	TGTGCCTGGAGCGGGTGGGACCCCCGTGATGAAAAACTGTTTTTT	CAWSGWDPRDEKLFF
TRBJ1-6	NA	NA	TRBV18	TGTGCCAGCTCACTGGACGCCTCCGGCCAATCACCCCTCCACTTT	CASSLDASGQSPLHF
TRBJ2-1	TRBD2	NA	TRBV9	TGTGCCAGCAGCGTAGAGACGGGGGGTTACAATGAGCAGTTCTTC	CASSVETGGYNEQFF
TRBJ2-5	TRBD2	NA	TRBV29-1	TGCAGCTCAACCCCCGGGACTAGCGGGAGTGAGACCCAGTACTTC	CSSTPGTSGSETQYF
TRBJ2-3	TRBD2	NA	TRBV7-3	TGTGCCAGCAGCAAAGCGGGACTAGCACAGACAGATACGCAGTATTTT	CASSKAGLAQTDTQYF
TRBJ2-5	TRBD1	NA	TRBV28	TGTGCCAGCAGCCCGGGACAGGGGGCTTTACAAGAGACCCAGTACTTC	CASSPGQGALQETQYF
TRBJ2-1	NA	NA	TRBV6-5	TGTGCCAGCAGTTACTCGATGGGAGGAGCCCACAATGAGCAGTTCTTC	CASSYSMGGAHNEQFF
TRBJ2-3	NA	NA	TRBV24-1	TGTGCCACCAGTGATCCTTGGGGCACCACTAGCACAGATACGCAGTATTTT	CATSDPWGTTSTDTQYF
TRBJ2-7	TRBD2	once	TRBV7-2	TGTGCCAGCAGCCCCTCCGGGACTAGCGACTACGAGCAGTACTTC	CASSPSGTSDYEQYF
TRBJ1-5	NA	NA	TRBV7-8	TGTGCCAGCAGCCCAGATGATCAGCCCCAGCATTTT	CASSPDDQPQHF